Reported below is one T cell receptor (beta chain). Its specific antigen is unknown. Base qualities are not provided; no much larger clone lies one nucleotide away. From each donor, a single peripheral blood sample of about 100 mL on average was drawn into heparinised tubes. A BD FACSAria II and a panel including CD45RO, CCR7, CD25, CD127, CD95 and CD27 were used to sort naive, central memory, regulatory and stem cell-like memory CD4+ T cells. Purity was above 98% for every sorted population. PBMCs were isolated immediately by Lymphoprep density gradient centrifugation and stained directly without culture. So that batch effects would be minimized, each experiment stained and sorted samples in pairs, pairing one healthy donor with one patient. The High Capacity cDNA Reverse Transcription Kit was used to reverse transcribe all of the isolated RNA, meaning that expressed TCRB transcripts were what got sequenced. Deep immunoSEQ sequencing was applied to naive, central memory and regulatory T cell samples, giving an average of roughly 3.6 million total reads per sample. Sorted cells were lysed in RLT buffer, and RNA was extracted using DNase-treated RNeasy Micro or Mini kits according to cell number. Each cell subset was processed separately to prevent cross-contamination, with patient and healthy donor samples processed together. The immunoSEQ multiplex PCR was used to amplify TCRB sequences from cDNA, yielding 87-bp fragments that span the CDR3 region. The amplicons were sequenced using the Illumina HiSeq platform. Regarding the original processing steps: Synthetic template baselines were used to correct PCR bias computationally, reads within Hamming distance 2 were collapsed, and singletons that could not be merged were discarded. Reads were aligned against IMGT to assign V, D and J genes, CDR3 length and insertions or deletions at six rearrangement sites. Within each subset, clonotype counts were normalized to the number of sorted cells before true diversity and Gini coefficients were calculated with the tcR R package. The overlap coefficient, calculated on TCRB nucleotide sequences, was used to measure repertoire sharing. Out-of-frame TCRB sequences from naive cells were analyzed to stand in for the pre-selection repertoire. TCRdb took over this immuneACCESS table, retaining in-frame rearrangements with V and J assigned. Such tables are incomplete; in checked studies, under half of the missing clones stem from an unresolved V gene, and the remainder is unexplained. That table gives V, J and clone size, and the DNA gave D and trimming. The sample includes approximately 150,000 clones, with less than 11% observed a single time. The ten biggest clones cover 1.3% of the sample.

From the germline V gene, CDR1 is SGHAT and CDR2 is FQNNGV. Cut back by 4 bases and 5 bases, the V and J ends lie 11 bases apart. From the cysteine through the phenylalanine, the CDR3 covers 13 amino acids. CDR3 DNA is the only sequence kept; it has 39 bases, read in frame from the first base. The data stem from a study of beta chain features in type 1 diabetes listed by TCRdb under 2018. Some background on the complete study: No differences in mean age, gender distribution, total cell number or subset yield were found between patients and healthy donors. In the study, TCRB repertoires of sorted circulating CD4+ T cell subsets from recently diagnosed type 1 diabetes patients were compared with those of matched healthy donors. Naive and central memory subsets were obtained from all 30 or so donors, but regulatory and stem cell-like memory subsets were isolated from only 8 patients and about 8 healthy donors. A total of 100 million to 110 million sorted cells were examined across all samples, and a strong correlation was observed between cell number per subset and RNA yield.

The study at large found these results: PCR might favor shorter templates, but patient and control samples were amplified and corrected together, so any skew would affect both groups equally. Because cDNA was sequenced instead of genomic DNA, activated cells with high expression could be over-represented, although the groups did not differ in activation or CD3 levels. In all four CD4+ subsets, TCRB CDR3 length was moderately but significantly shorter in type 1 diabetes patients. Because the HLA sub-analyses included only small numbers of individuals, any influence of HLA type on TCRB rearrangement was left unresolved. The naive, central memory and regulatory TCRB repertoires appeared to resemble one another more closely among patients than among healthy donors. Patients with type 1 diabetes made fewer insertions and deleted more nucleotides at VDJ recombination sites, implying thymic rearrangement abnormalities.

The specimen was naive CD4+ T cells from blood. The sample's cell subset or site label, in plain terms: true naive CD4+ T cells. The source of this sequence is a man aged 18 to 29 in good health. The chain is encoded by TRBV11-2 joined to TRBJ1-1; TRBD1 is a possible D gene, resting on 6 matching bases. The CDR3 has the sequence CASSSQGDTEAFF. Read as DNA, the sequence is TGTGCCAGCAGCTCACAGGGAGATACTGAAGCTTTCTTT. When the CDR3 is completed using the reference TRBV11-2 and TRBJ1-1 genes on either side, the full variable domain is EAGVAQSPRYKIIEKRQSVAFWCNPISGHATLYWYQQILGQGPKLLIQFQNNGVVDDSQLPKDRFSAERLKGVDSTLKIQPAKLEDSAVYLCASSSQGDTEAFFGQGTRLTVV.